This T cell receptor (beta chain) was observed in a study of regulatory T cells in long-lasting Graves disease (dated by TCRdb to the early 2020s). General notes on the study: To count as having persistent Graves' disease, a patient had to have received antithyroid drug treatment for over 5 years with TSH receptor autoantibodies remaining persistently positive. Peripheral blood TCR sequencing and RNA sequencing compared persistent Graves' disease patients with newly diagnosed Graves' disease patients. A total of roughly 35 samples underwent TCR sequencing: about 13 from persistent and some 20 from newly diagnosed Graves' disease patients. In the clinical cohort, patients with persistent Graves' disease had used antithyroid drugs for an average of approximately eleven years. The study was registered as a clinical trial and conducted in China. What the study reported, not specific to this receptor: TRBV28, TRBJ1-2 and TRBJ2-5 were preferentially used in persistent disease, while TRBV20-1 and TRBJ2-1 were favored in newly diagnosed disease. More public clonotypes were shared among persistent patients (roughly 2,700) than among newly diagnosed patients (more than 900). Sequencing and analysis were restricted to the TCR beta chain. Lower TCR Shannon entropy and fewer highly expanded clones were observed in persistent Graves' disease patients than in newly diagnosed patients, which suggested clonal expansion. The authors noted that the small sample size was a limitation that may lower accuracy. Peripheral blood alone was examined, since thyroid tissue, which constituted the primary lesion, could not be accessed.

The label giving this sample's time point can be read as: persistent/refractory GD, antithyroid drugs over 5 years with positive TRAb. RNA was extracted from PBMCs in TRIzol for both TCR sequencing and RNA sequencing. Graves' disease was diagnosed according to American Thyroid Association guidelines. The patients came from an endocrinology department in Xi'an, China. Each patient gave about 10 milliliters of peripheral blood, collected in an EDTA anticoagulant tube. Ficoll Paque Plus density gradient separation was used to isolate PBMCs, and no further T cell sorting was performed. RNA quality was checked with an Agilent 2100 Bioanalyzer and agarose gel, and concentration with a NanoDrop 2000. V ends up 3 bases short and J 9 bases short, with an unmatched junction base count of 8. Measured from the cysteine to the phenylalanine, the CDR3 is 14 residues long. Just the 42-base CDR3 DNA is kept, in frame starting at base 1. CDR1 and CDR2, per the germline V gene (reference sequence), are LNHDA and SQIVND.

As concerns this clonotype: Its specific antigen is unknown. Qualities for individual bases were not recorded, and no much larger clone is one base off.

To prepare the library, multiplex PCR was applied. The listed sequencing device is Illumina HiSeq 4000. iRepertoire HTBI primers and Arm-PCR amplification of CDR3 regions were used to construct TCR beta libraries. Before sequencing, the PCR products underwent gel purification. In the paper's pipeline: A total of roughly 58 TRBV and under 15 TRBJ segments were identified across samples and were used for gene usage analysis of CDR3 amino acid clonotypes. COPE and FqMerger were used to merge filtered high-quality paired reads into contigs. BLAST was used to align contigs to IMGT TRBV, TRBD and TRBJ reference genes, with CDR3 defined following IMGT. Any clonotype with a frequency above 0.1% was counted as a highly expanded clone. Shannon entropy was used to measure repertoire diversity, and the Gini coefficient was used to measure V-J evenness. Public clonotypes were defined as clonotypes shared by more than one individual. TCRdb reworked the public reads: Q25 trimming with fastp, MiXCR clone assembly, productive beta chains retained. Rows matching on CDR3 protein sequence are summarized as one entry with the most common DNA and genes. V and J calls and clone size were set by TCRdb, not the authors. Counted in this sample were under 450,000 distinct CDR3 sequences; around 20% of them appeared once. In total, the top ten clones hold approximately 26% of the sample.

The rearranged segments are TRBV19 and TRBJ2-1; 7 bases in between match TRBD2. The sample here was peripheral blood mononuclear cells (PBMCs), taken when the disease was refractory, from a patient treated with antithyroid drugs. The receptor's source is a female donor with Graves disease. The nucleotide sequence reads TGTGCCAGTAGTATCGACCCTAGCGGATCTGAGCAGTTCTTC. It translates to CASSIDPSGSEQFF.